One and the same sample provided the 15 T cell receptor beta chains below, sequenced in a study of blood T cell repertoires in COVID-19. This table comes from immunoSEQ multiplex PCR, and its TCRdb copy is limited to in-frame clones, with some not included. This table holds 70,000 to 85,000 clones, approximately 90% found once. Sequencing used peripheral blood. The source of these receptors is a man in his 70s with active or convalescent COVID-19.

The genes are TRBV5-8 and TRBJ2-7; 10 positions match TRBD1. Germline lookup yields CDR1 SGHTS and CDR2 YDEGEE. Losses at the gene ends were 4 bases for V and 0 bases for J; bases not matched to a gene: 10. This CDR3 spans 17 amino acids. CDR3 protein: CASSPPRDRGISYEQYF. CDR3 nucleotide sequence: TGTGCCAGCAGCCCACCCCGGGACAGGGGAATCTCCTACGAGCAGTACTTC.

The rearrangement uses TRBV6-6 and TRBJ2-7; 8 nucleotides match TRBD2. The CDR3 extends over 14 amino acids. Germline V gene data show CDR1 as MNHNY and CDR2 as SVGAGI (reference sequence). V shed 2 bases and J 5 bases; nucleotides not matched to a gene: 5. This chain's CDR3 is CASSYSGSGNEQYF. CDR3 in DNA: TGTGCCAGCAGTTACAGCGGGAGTGGAAACGAGCAGTACTTC.

The rearrangement uses TRBV29-1 and TRBJ2-3; 7 positions match TRBD2. This CDR3 has 12 amino acids. V lost 3 bases, J lost 3 bases, and 0 bases stayed unmatched. Germline-derived CDR1 and CDR2 are SQVTM and ANQGSEA. This CDR3 is CSVDGGTDTQYF. CDR3 sequence (DNA): TGCAGCGTTGACGGGGGGACAGATACGCAGTATTTT.

The rearrangement uses TRBV5-1 and TRBJ1-6; D perhaps matches TRBD1 (5 bases). Germline V lookup: CDR1 SGHRS, CDR2 YFSETQ. This CDR3 is 16 amino acids long. The ends were cut back, 4 bases at V and 8 bases at J, with 19 bases in the middle. CDR3 sequence: CASSPLAGLGDSPLHF. CDR3 nucleotide sequence: TGCGCCAGCAGCCCGCTCGCGGGGCTCGGAGATTCACCCCTCCACTTT.

CDR3 loop: CASSWGLGYTF. CDR3 sequence (DNA): TGTGCCAGCAGTTGGGGACTTGGCTACACCTTC. The V call is TRBV25-1, the J call TRBJ1-2; D perhaps matches TRBD1 (5 bases). V was shortened by 5 bases and J by 7 bases, with 8 bases between the two germline ends. The CDR3 is 11 amino acids. Germline CDR1 and CDR2: MGHDK and SYGVNS.

V is TRBV3-1 (or the pseudogene TRBV3-2) and J is TRBJ2-1, with 11 bases aligning to TRBD2. Germline V gives CDR1 LGHDT, CDR2 YNNKEL (reference sequence). This CDR3 spans 14 amino acids. V lost 7 bases to trimming and J lost 8 bases; unmatched junction nucleotides: 7. CDR3 in DNA: TGTGCCAGCAACGGGGGACTAGCGGTCCATGAGCAGTTCTTC. This sequence encodes CASNGGLAVHEQFF.

The J gene is TRBJ1-1, the V gene TRBV20-1; 10 nucleotides agree with TRBD1. Germline CDR1 reads DFQATT; CDR2 reads SNEGSKA (reference sequence). This CDR3 is built from 11 residues. Trimming cost V 5 bases and J 13 bases; bases outside gene matches: 7. CDR3 amino acids: CSAEVDRGVFF. In nucleotides, the CDR3 is TGCAGTGCTGAAGTGGACAGGGGGGTTTTCTTT.

The rearrangement uses TRBV4-2 and TRBJ2-1; 8 bases are shared with TRBD2. Germline V gene lookup returns CDR1 LGHNA and CDR2 YNFKEQ. Trimming cost V 3 bases and J 3 bases; bases outside gene matches: 7. CDR3 size: 16 residues. Here the CDR3 reads CASSQVGRAVYNEQFF. The CDR3 nucleotides read TGTGCCAGCAGCCAGGTCGGGAGGGCTGTCTACAATGAGCAGTTCTTC.

The J gene is TRBJ1-5, the V gene TRBV12-3 or TRBV12-4; no definite D call. This CDR3 comprises 13 residues. The germline V and J ends were trimmed by 6 bases and 3 bases, with 9 bases remaining between them. This CDR3 is CASRGDYNQPQHF. The DNA of the CDR3 is TGTGCCAGCAGGGGAGACTACAATCAGCCCCAGCATTTT.

The V and J genes are TRBV28 and TRBJ2-7; weak D call: TRBD2 (7 bases). Germline loops: CDR1 MDHEN, CDR2 SYDVKM. This CDR3 is 16 amino acids long. Between the trimmed V and J ends, which lost 7 bases and 0 bases, there was a span of 19 bases. Written as DNA, the CDR3 is TGTGCCAGCACACCTGGGGGGGCGAGGAGCTCCTACGAGCAGTACTTC. This gives the protein CASTPGGARSSYEQYF. The whole variable domain, filled in from reference TRBV28 and TRBJ2-7, reads DVKVTQSSRYLVKRTGEKVFLECVQDMDHENMFWYRQDPGLGLRLIYFSYDVKMKEKGDIPEGYSVSREKKERFSLILESASTNQTSMYLCASTPGGARSSYEQYFGPGTRLTVT.

The gene calls are TRBV28 and TRBJ1-6; D may be TRBD1 (5 bases). Germline V lookup: CDR1 MDHEN, CDR2 SYDVKM. Trimming took 1 base from V and 10 from J, leaving 29 bases between them. The CDR3 has 20 amino acids. In DNA form, the CDR3 reads TGTGCCAGCAGTTTATTAGGTGGGACCGACGTTCTCCGGGGGGGGTCACCCCTCCACTTT. Amino acid sequence: CASSLLGGTDVLRGGSPLHF.

This chain links TRBV5-1 with TRBJ2-2, with D tentatively TRBD2 (5 bases). Trimming took 3 bases from V and 0 from J, leaving 9 bases between them. In germline, CDR1 is SGHRS, CDR2 YFSETQ. CDR3 length: 15 residues. The CDR3 region has the DNA TGCGCCAGCAGCTCGAGCGGAGCGAACACCGGGGAGCTGTTTTTT. Protein: CASSSSGANTGELFF. The full variable domain, completed using reference TRBV5-1 and TRBJ2-2, is KAGVTQTPRYLIKTRGQQVTLSCSPISGHRSVSWYQQTPGQGLQFLFEYFSETQRNKGNFPGRFSGRQFSNSRSEMNVSTLELGDSALYLCASSSSGANTGELFFGEGSRLTVL.

This clone was picked up one time. The chain uses TRBV6-6 and TRBJ1-1, with a tentative D call TRBD1 (5 bases). The CDR3 runs 16 residues. Trimming removed 0 bases from V and 5 bases from J, with 16 bases in between. The V gene's germline CDR1 is MNHNY and CDR2 SVGAGI (reference sequence). The CDR3 protein is CASSYSNRLRKTEAFF. The DNA of the CDR3 is TGTGCCAGCAGTTACTCGAACAGGCTTAGGAAAACTGAAGCTTTCTTT.

The V and J genes are TRBV28 and TRBJ2-7; D might be TRBD1 (6 bases). Trimming cost V 3 bases and J 0 bases, with 15 bases left between them. The germline CDR1 and CDR2 sequences are MDHEN and SYDVKM. The CDR3 covers 16 residues. The CDR3 sequence: CASSLKGQRSSYEQYF. CDR3 bases: TGTGCCAGCAGTTTGAAAGGACAGCGGAGCTCCTACGAGCAGTACTTC.

The gene calls are TRBV27 and TRBJ1-4; D gene unclear. The CDR3 covers 14 residues. CDR1 and CDR2 from the germline V gene are MNHEY and SMNVEV (reference sequence). Trimming stripped 3 bases from V and 7 bases from J, with 12 bases between. The DNA for the CDR3 is TGTGCCAGCAGTTTTGAGGGCGGTTTTGAAAAACTGTTTTTT. Amino acids: CASSFEGGFEKLFF.